The entry below gives a single TCR beta chain sequence along with its context. These data come from a study of blood T cell repertoires in COVID-19. Study details: Samples taken during acute and convalescent COVID-19 were collected in the United States, Italy and Spain. Sources were T cells, B-cell-depleted T cells, or PBMCs; the material itself was cDNA or gDNA.

Per germline, CDR1 SNHLY and CDR2 FYNNEI. Trimming took off 4 bases at V and 7 bases at J, with 13 bases between the two ends. The CDR3 spans 14 residues. In the study's own analysis: Using reference gene primer amplification, nucleated cell counts were estimated. Profiled with immunoSEQ multiplex PCR; TCRdb holds only in-frame clones, not every one. That table is the source of V, J and clone size, and D and trimming were worked out from the DNA. The sample lists some 110,000 clones, just over 85% occurring once. The clonotype was recovered from a middle-aged man with acute or convalescent COVID-19. The sample comprised peripheral blood. The rearrangement joins TRBV2 to TRBJ1-4; D is perhaps TRBD1 (5 bases). The CDR3 DNA sequence: TGTGCCAGCAGTGGTTCCGGGCAGGGTGAAAAACTGTTTTTT. Protein sequence: CASSGSGQGEKLFF.